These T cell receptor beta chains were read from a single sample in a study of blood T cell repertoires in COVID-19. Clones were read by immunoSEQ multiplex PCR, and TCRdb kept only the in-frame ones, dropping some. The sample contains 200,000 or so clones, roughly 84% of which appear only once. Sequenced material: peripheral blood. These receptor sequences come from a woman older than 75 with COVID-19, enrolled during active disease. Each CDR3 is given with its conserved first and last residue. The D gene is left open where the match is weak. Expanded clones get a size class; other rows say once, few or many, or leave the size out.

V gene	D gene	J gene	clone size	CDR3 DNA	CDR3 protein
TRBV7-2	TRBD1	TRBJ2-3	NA	TGTGCCAGCAGCCTAGGGGCAGGGGGCGGCACAGATACGCAGTATTTT	CASSLGAGGGTDTQYF
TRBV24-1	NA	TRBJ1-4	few	TGTGCCACCAGTGCTTCTGGGGGCAATGAAAAACTGTTTTTT	CATSASGGNEKLFF
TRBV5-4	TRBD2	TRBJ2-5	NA	TGTGCCAGCAGCTTGGGGGATGCTAGCGGGGGGTCTGGGGAGACCCAGTACTTC	CASSLGDASGGSGETQYF
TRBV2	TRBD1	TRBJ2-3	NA	TGTGCCAGCCGCAGGGACAGTAGTTCCACAGATACGCAGTATTTT	CASRRDSSSTDTQYF
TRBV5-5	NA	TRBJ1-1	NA	TGTGCCAGCAGCTTGGCGGACGGGGGCACTGAAGCTTTCTTT	CASSLADGGTEAFF
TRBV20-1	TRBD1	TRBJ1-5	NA	TGCAGTGCTGGTGGACAGGTCAATCAGCCCCAGCATTTT	CSAGGQVNQPQHF
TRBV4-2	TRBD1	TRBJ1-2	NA	TGTGCCAGCAGCCAAGATGGGCGGACAGGGGGTCACTATGGCTACACCTTC	CASSQDGRTGGHYGYTF
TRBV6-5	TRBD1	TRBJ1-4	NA	TGTGCCAGCAGTACAGGGGTAGTTAATGAAAAACTGTTTTTT	CASSTGVVNEKLFF
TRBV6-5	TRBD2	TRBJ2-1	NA	TGTGCCAGCAGTTTGGGACTAACGGGGGTCTACAATGAGCAGTTCTTC	CASSLGLTGVYNEQFF
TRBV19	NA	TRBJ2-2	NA	TGTGCCAGTAGTATCCGACAGCAGAACACCGGGGAGCTGTTTTTT	CASSIRQQNTGELFF
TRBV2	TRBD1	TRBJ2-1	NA	TGTGCCAGTGGAGAGGACAGGGTGCCTGATGAGCAGTTCTTC	CASGEDRVPDEQFF
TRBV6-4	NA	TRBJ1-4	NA	TGTGCCAGCAATGCAGGTGCAACTAATGAAAAACTGTTTTTT	CASNAGATNEKLFF
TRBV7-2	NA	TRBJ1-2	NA	TGTGCCAGCAGCTTGGCGGATCCGGGAGCCGGGCGAGACTACACCTTC	CASSLADPGAGRDYTF
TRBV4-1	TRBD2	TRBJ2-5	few	TGCGCCAGCAGCCCCGGGGGGGACCCCACGTACCAAGAGACCCAGTACTTC	CASSPGGDPTYQETQYF
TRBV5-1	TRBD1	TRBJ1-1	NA	TGCGCCAGCAGCTCAATATACAGGGGATCGAACACTGAAGCTTTCTTT	CASSSIYRGSNTEAFF
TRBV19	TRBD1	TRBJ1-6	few	TGTGCCAGTTCGACAGGGCCCTCACCCCTCCACTTT	CASSTGPSPLHF
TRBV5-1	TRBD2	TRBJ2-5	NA	TGCGCCAGCAGCCCGCAGGGACTAGCGGGGGCCCAAGAGACCCAGTACTTC	CASSPQGLAGAQETQYF
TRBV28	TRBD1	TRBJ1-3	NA	TGTGCCAGCAGTCGCCCCCGACAGGGGCGAGGCACCATATATTTT	CASSRPRQGRGTIYF
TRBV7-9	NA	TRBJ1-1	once	TGTGCCAGCAGCTTAGCGACAGGTTCCGCCGTTCGGGTTTTCTTT	CASSLATGSAVRVFF
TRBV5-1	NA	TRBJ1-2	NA	TGCGCCAGCAGCTTGGCAGGGTTGAGTGGCTACACCTTC	CASSLAGLSGYTF
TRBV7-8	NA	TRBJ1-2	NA	TGTGCCAGCAGCGTGTCAGCAACTACCGGCTATGGCTACACCTTC	CASSVSATTGYGYTF
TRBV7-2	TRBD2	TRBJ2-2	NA	TGTGCCAGCAGCTACCCTAGCGGGGGGCTACCTTTGAACACCGGGGAGCTGTTTTTT	CASSYPSGGLPLNTGELFF
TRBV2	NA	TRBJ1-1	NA	TGTGCCAGCAAGGAAAGTTTCAGAGGGAACACTGAAGCTTTCTTT	CASKESFRGNTEAFF
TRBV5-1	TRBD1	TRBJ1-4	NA	TGCGCCAGCAGCCCCGGGACAGTGGGTGAAAAACTGTTTTTT	CASSPGTVGEKLFF
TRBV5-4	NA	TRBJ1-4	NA	TGTGCCAGCAGCTTTTTAGGAGCAACTAATGAAAAACTGTTTTTT	CASSFLGATNEKLFF
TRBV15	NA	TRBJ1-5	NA	TGTGCCACCAGCAGAGATGGGCCCCCAGGGGCCCAGCATTTT	CATSRDGPPGAQHF
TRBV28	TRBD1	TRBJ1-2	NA	TGTGCCAGCAGTTCCACTACAGGGGTACGAGGCTACACCTTC	CASSSTTGVRGYTF
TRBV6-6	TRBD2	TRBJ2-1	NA	TGTGCCAGCAGTCGACTCTTAGCGGGGGCCTACAATGAGCAGTTCTTC	CASSRLLAGAYNEQFF
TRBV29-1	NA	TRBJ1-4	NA	TGCAGCGTTGGGGCGTTGGGGGGAGATGAAAAACTGTTTTTT	CSVGALGGDEKLFF
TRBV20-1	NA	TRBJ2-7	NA	TGCAGTGCTATTGCTCCGGGCGAGCAGTACTTC	CSAIAPGEQYF
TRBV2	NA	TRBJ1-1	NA	TGTGCCAGCAGCCGGGGCACTGAAGCTTTCTTT	CASSRGTEAFF
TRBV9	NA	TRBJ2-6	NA	TGTGCCAGCAGCTCCAGGGCGTCTGGGGCCAACGTCCTGACTTTC	CASSSRASGANVLTF
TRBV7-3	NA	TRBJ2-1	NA	TGTGCCAGCAGGCAGGGGTCCTACAATGAGCAGTTCTTC	CASRQGSYNEQFF
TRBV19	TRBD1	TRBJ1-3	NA	TGTGCCAGTAGTACTCTCCAGGACAGGTCATCTGGAAACACCATATATTTT	CASSTLQDRSSGNTIYF
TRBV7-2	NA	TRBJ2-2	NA	TGTGCCAGCAGCTTAAGTCAGGGGTTCACCGGGGAGCTGTTTTTT	CASSLSQGFTGELFF
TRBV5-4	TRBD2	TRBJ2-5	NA	TGTGCCAGCAGCTTCCGAGCGGGGGGGCCGTGGGAGACCCAGTACTTC	CASSFRAGGPWETQYF
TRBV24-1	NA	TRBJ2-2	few	TGTGCCGCCGGGGAAAACACCGGGGAGCTGTTTTTT	CAAGENTGELFF
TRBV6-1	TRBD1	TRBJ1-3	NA	TGTGCCAGCAGTGAACGACAGGGGGGAAACACCATATATTTT	CASSERQGGNTIYF
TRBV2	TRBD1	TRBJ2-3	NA	TGTGCCATAAAGACAGGGCAAGCAGATACGCAGTATTTT	CAIKTGQADTQYF
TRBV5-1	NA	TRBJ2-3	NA	TGCGCCAGCAGCTTGGGGGCTTACACAGATACGCAGTATTTT	CASSLGAYTDTQYF
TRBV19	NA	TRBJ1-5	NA	TGTGCCAGTAGTATGGGCAGGGCCGCAGTTTATAGCAATCAGCCCCAGCATTTT	CASSMGRAAVYSNQPQHF
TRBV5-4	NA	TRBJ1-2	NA	TGTGCCAGCAGCTTGGACGGGGTGTATGGCTACACCTTC	CASSLDGVYGYTF
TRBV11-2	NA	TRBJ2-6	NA	TGTGCCAGCAGCTCCTACAGCGGTTCTGGGGCCAACGTCCTGACTTTC	CASSSYSGSGANVLTF
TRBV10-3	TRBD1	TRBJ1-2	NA	TGTGCCACCCGAGGGACAGGGTTCCTCATCTTC	CATRGTGFLIF
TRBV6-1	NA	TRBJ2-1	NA	TGTGCCAGCAGTGAAGCCTTATCAGGCTCCTACAATGAGCAGTTCTTC	CASSEALSGSYNEQFF
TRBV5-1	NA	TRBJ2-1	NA	TGCGCCAGCAGCTTGGCCTGGGCAGACTACAATGAGCAGTTCTTC	CASSLAWADYNEQFF
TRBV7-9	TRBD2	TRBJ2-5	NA	TGTGCCAGCAGCATAAGGACTAGCGGGGGGAAAGAGACCCAGTACTTC	CASSIRTSGGKETQYF
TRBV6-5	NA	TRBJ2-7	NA	TGTGCCAGCATCCCCGGAGCTTTATCCTACGAGCAGTACTTC	CASIPGALSYEQYF
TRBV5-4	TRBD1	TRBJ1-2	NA	TGTGCCAGCAGCTGGACAGGGGAAAAGGGCTATGGCTACACCTTC	CASSWTGEKGYGYTF
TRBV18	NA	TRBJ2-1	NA	TGTGCCAGCTCACCAAGTCTAGCGTTCAATGTAGGCAATGAGCAGTTCTTC	CASSPSLAFNVGNEQFF